This TCR beta chain was sequenced for a study of T cells after yellow fever vaccination. Template switching by 5'RACE produced TCR cDNA, adding a universal primer site and UMIs. Each CDR3 protein is one row after TCRdb ran MiXCR on the 5' RACE reads. Of about 330,000 distinct CDR3 sequences in the sample, roughly 3.9% were seen once. Germline V CDR1 and CDR2: DFQATT, SNEGSKA (reference sequence). The CDR3 is 16 amino acids. The V gene end was trimmed by 3 bases and the J gene end by 6 bases; junction bases not matched to a gene: 10. Overall study findings and caveats: The study found a weaker secondary response that peaked faster, day 5 versus 15.

The sample holds many counts of this clonotype. What it binds is not known. The sequences come from PBMCs, collected 5 days after the yellow fever booster vaccination. The chain employs TRBV20-1 and TRBJ1-4, with 10 bases identical to TRBD1. This TCR was recovered from a man between 18 and 35 years old who received the YFV17D yellow fever vaccine. In nucleotides, the CDR3 is TGCAGTGCTAGCCACCGGGACAGGGGTTTTGATGAAAAACTGTTTTTT. Translated: CSASHRDRGFDEKLFF.